These 23 T cell receptor beta chains originate from one sample sequenced in a study of blood T cells in healthy people across ages. Sample-barcoded 5' priming and a J-beta primer mix drove a second PCR of about 7 to 11 cycles. TCRdb called the 5' RACE reads again in MiXCR, with one record for every CDR3 protein. The data contain roughly 2 million distinct CDR3 sequences, 49% of them singletons. Sequenced input: blood. All receptors come from a middle-aged woman in good health.

This chain uses TRBV12-3 or TRBV12-4 with TRBJ2-6; 9 nucleotides agree with TRBD1. Trimming removed 3 bases from V and 1 base from J; junction bases left unmatched: 10. This CDR3 has 19 residues. CDR3 amino acids: CASSFQAGTGSSGANVLTF. The CDR3 DNA is TGTGCCAGCAGTTTCCAGGCCGGGACAGGGAGTTCTGGGGCCAACGTCCTGACTTTC.

V is TRBV7-3 and J is TRBJ2-1; tentative D call: TRBD1 (6 bases). Trimming removed 5 bases from V and 8 bases from J, with 13 bases in between. This CDR3 has 13 amino acids. CDR1 is SGHTA and CDR2 is FQGTGA in the germline V gene. CDR3 protein: CASSPSGGDEQFF. In nucleotides, the CDR3 is TGTGCCAGCAGCCCGTCTGGGGGCGATGAGCAGTTCTTC. The variable domain in full, completed from reference TRBV7-3 and TRBJ2-1, reads GAGVSQTPSNKVTEKGKYVELRCDPISGHTALYWYRQSLGQGPEFLIYFQGTGAADDSGLPNDRFFAVRPEGSVSTLKIQRTERGDSAVYLCASSPSGGDEQFFGPGTRLTVL.

The rearrangement links TRBV27 to TRBJ2-1; 9 bases agree with TRBD1. The V gene's germline CDR1 is MNHEY and CDR2 SMNVEV (reference sequence). Trimming removed 6 bases from V and 2 bases from J; junction bases left unmatched: 5. The CDR3 has 15 residues. As DNA, the CDR3 is TGTGCCAGCAGCCAAACAGGGGGCACCTACAATGAGCAGTTCTTC. Its protein product is CASSQTGGTYNEQFF.

This clonotype was observed many times. The chain recombines TRBV6-4 with TRBJ2-3; 10 nucleotides line up with TRBD1. The germline CDR1 and CDR2 sequences are MRHNA and SNTAGT. J gave up 4 bases and V 2 bases, and 0 bases lay outside the gene matches. This CDR3 contains 14 residues. The CDR3 bases are TGTGCCAGCAGTGACGGACAGGGGGCAGATACGCAGTATTTT. Encoded protein: CASSDGQGADTQYF.

This chain connects TRBV27 to TRBJ2-1; no firm D call. Germline V gives CDR1 MNHEY, CDR2 SMNVEV (reference sequence). The V end lost 5 bases, the J end lost 4 bases, and 21 bases lay between the germline ends. CDR3 length: 17 amino acids. The CDR3 DNA follows: TGTGCCAGCAGTGACGGATTTGGTGGCCCTTCGTACAATGAGCAGTTCTTC. It yields the protein CASSDGFGGPSYNEQFF.

The rearrangement joins TRBV6-2 or TRBV6-3 to TRBJ2-3, with D possibly TRBD1 on 6 matching bases. Germline V gene sequence: CDR1 MNHEY, CDR2 SVGEGT. V lost 3 bases, J lost 0 bases, and 25 bases lay in between. The CDR3 consists of 20 residues. The CDR3 sequence is CASSYLDSYQGGPSTDTQYF. The CDR3 DNA sequence: TGTGCCAGCAGTTATCTGGACAGCTACCAAGGGGGACCTAGCACAGATACGCAGTATTTT.

The chain is built from TRBV28 and TRBJ1-2; no definite D call. Trimming left V 2 bases short and J 0 bases short, with 22 bases between. Germline V lookup: CDR1 MDHEN, CDR2 SYDVKM. This CDR3 contains 19 residues. The CDR3, as DNA: TGTGCCAGCAGTTTACCCCCGGGGTCTGAGGCGGAAGCTAACTATGGCTACACCTTC. It yields the protein CASSLPPGSEAEANYGYTF.

The rearrangement joins TRBV13 to TRBJ2-5, with 11 bases fitting TRBD2. CDR1 and CDR2 from the germline V gene are PRHDT and FYEKMQ (reference sequence). Trimming removed 4 bases from V and 5 bases from J; junction bases left unmatched: 9. This CDR3 has 16 residues. CDR3 sequence (DNA): TGTGCCAGCAGCTCGTCGGGACTAGCGGCTCGGGAGACCCAGTACTTC. Protein sequence: CASSSSGLAARETQYF.

The chain uses TRBV6-1 and TRBJ1-5; 8 bases fit TRBD1. Germline V gene sequence: CDR1 MNHNS, CDR2 SASEGT. The CDR3 runs 14 residues. The J segment lost 3 bases and the V segment lost 7 bases, leaving 5 bases of the junction unmatched. CDR3 amino acids: CASKQGATNQPQHF. In nucleotides, the CDR3 is TGTGCCAGCAAGCAGGGGGCGACCAATCAGCCCCAGCATTTT.

This clonotype was detected ten times or more. The V and J genes are TRBV4-3 and TRBJ2-4, with 9 bases fitting TRBD1. In germline, CDR1 is LGHNA, CDR2 YSLEER. This CDR3 has 18 residues. Trimming at V came to 1 base and at J to 3 bases, leaving 10 bases not matched to a gene. The CDR3, as DNA: TGCGCCAGCAGCCAAGCATATAGGACAGGGGTTGGCAAAAACATTCAGTACTTC. Residues: CASSQAYRTGVGKNIQYF.

Notes on this clonotype: The junction departs from germline at one end; a sequencing error may be responsible. The chain uses TRBV7-2 and TRBJ2-7; TRBD1 is a possible D gene (5 bases). There are 16 residues in the CDR3. CDR1 and CDR2 from the germline V gene are SGHTA and FQGNSA. CDR3 sequence: CASSLAGQRSSCEQYF. CDR3 bases: TGTGCCAGCAGCTTAGCGGGGCAGAGGAGCTCCTGCGAGCAGTACTTC. The full variable domain, completed using reference TRBV7-2 and TRBJ2-7, is GAGVSQSPSNKVTEKGKDVELRCDPISGHTALYWYRQSLGQGLEFLIYFQGNSAPDKSGLPSDRFSAERTGGSVSTLTIQRTQQEDSAVYLCASSLAGQRSSCEQYFGPGTRLTVT.

This clonotype was seen more than once but under ten times. This sequence joins TRBV4-3 and TRBJ1-1; D not resolved. From germline, CDR1 is LGHNA and CDR2 YSLEER. The length of the CDR3 is 15 residues. The V gene lost 5 bases and the J gene lost 1 base, with 14 bases spanning the gap. CDR3 bases: TGCGCCAGCAGCAGGAAAGAACGGCAGAACACTGAAGCTTTCTTT. It encodes CASSRKERQNTEAFF.

This clonotype was found a few times. The chain recombines TRBV10-3 with TRBJ2-7; D remains unclear. Germline V gene data show CDR1 as ENHRY and CDR2 as SYGVKD. This CDR3 has 14 amino acids. Deletions cut 0 bases from V and 3 bases from J, with 9 bases between. This chain's CDR3 is CAISESYRNYEQYF. The CDR3 nucleotides read TGTGCCATCAGTGAGTCGTACAGAAACTACGAGCAGTACTTC.

The chain links TRBV11-2 to TRBJ2-3; 12 nucleotides line up with TRBD2. The germline CDR1 and CDR2 sequences are SGHAT and FQNNGV. CDR3 length: 14 residues. V lost 8 bases to trimming and J lost 5 bases; unmatched junction nucleotides: 5. The CDR3 is CASETSGGIDTQYF. For the CDR3, the DNA is TGTGCCAGCGAGACTAGCGGGGGAATAGATACGCAGTATTTT.

The chain couples TRBV20-1 to TRBJ2-7; TRBD2 matches at 8 bases. Germline CDR1 and CDR2: DFQATT and SNEGSKA (reference sequence). The CDR3 spans 15 residues. Trimming at V came to 6 bases and at J to 4 bases, leaving 14 bases not matched to a gene. CDR3 coding DNA: TGCAGTGCCAGTTCCCCGGGGGGGCCCGCTTACGAGCAGTACTTC. This codes for CSASSPGGPAYEQYF.

This clonotype turned up a few times. CDR3 DNA sequence: TGTGCCAGCAGCATGGACAGGGGGCAGTACAATGAGCAGTTCTTC. This codes for CASSMDRGQYNEQFF. V is TRBV7-3 and J is TRBJ2-1; 11 positions agree with TRBD1. The CDR3 covers 15 residues. The J segment lost 4 bases and the V segment lost 5 bases, leaving 4 bases of the junction unmatched. Germline lookup yields CDR1 SGHTA and CDR2 FQGTGA.

The chain employs TRBV7-2 and TRBJ2-5; the D gene is possibly TRBD1 (7 bases). V was clipped by 2 bases and J by 13 bases, with 29 bases between them. Germline loops: CDR1 SGHTA, CDR2 FQGNSA. CDR3 length equals 17 residues. The CDR3: CASSLRGGVTGSSYRYF. The CDR3 coding sequence is TGTGCCAGCAGCTTAAGGGGAGGAGTGACAGGGTCCTCCTACCGGTACTTC.

This clonotype was seen a single time. V usage is TRBV29-1 and J usage is TRBJ2-5; 11 bases agree with TRBD2. With the DNA end fitting TRBJ2-7 better, the J assignment may be wrong. Germline V lookup: CDR1 SQVTM, CDR2 ANQGSEA. CDR3 length: 13 amino acids. The chain's CDR3 is CSALTSGIYEQYF. The CDR3 bases are TGCAGCGCTTTGACTAGCGGGATCTACGAGCAGTACTTC.

This clonotype has more than one count but fewer than ten. The J gene is TRBJ1-2, the V gene TRBV6-1; the match to TRBD1 covers 8 bases. The CDR3 runs to 13 residues. Germline V gene sequence: CDR1 MNHNS, CDR2 SASEGT. J lost 6 bases, V lost 6 bases, and 6 bases had no gene match. CDR3 in DNA: TGTGCCAGCAGGGGGACAGGAGCTCATGGCTACACCTTC. Its protein product is CASRGTGAHGYTF.

This chain links TRBV20-1 with TRBJ2-5; D remains unclear. Germline V gene data show CDR1 as DFQATT and CDR2 as SNEGSKA (reference sequence). V gave up 3 bases and J gave up 2 bases, with 13 bases separating them. The CDR3 is made up of 14 amino acids. As DNA, the CDR3 is TGCAGTGCTAGTGATGTGAAACTTCAAGAGACCCAGTACTTC. It yields the protein CSASDVKLQETQYF.

The genes are TRBV20-1 and TRBJ1-1; D is possibly TRBD1 (6 bases). The CDR3 is 13 residues long. V gave up 6 bases and J gave up 0 bases, with 11 bases separating them. Germline CDR1 and CDR2: DFQATT and SNEGSKA (reference sequence). The CDR3 DNA reads TGCAGTGCGGGGGGACATCTGAACACTGAAGCTTTCTTT. This codes for CSAGGHLNTEAFF.

This clonotype came up a few times. The V call is TRBV27, the J call TRBJ1-1; D uncertain. V was cut by 2 bases and J by 1 base, with 11 bases left in between. The CDR3 loop spans 15 amino acids. CDR1 is MNHEY and CDR2 is SMNVEV in the germline V gene (reference sequence). The CDR3 loop is CASSLTPTWNTEAFF. The CDR3 bases are TGTGCCAGCAGTTTAACCCCGACGTGGAACACTGAAGCTTTCTTT.

This clonotype appeared a few times. The CDR3 is CASSPVSDSSYEQYF. CDR3 bases: TGTGCCAGCTCACCAGTCTCAGATAGCTCCTACGAGCAGTACTTC. The chain has TRBV18 and TRBJ2-7; D gene uncertain. This CDR3 has 15 amino acids. Deletions cut 2 bases from V and 0 bases from J, with 11 bases between. Germline-derived CDR1 and CDR2 are KGHSH and LQKENI.